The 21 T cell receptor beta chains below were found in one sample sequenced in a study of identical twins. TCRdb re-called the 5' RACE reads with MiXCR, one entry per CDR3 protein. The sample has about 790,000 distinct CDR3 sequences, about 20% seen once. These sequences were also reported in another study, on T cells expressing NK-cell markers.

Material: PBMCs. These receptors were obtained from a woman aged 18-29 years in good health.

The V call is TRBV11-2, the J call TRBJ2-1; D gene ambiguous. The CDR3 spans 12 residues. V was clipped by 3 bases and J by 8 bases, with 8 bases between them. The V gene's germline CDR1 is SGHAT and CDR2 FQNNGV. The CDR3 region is CASSFYPDEQFF. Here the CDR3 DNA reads TGTGCCAGCAGCTTCTATCCCGATGAGCAGTTCTTC.

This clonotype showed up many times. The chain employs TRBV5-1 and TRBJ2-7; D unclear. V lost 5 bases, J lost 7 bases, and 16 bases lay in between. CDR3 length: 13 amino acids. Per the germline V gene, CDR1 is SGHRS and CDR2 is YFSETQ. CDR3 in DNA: TGCGCCAGCAGTAATGAACCATTCGGAGAGCAGTACTTC. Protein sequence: CASSNEPFGEQYF.

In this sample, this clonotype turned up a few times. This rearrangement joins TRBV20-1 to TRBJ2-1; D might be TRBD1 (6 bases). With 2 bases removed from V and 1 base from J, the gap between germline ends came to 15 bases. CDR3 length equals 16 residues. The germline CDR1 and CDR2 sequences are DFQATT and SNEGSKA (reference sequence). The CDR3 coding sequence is TGCAGTGCTAGAAGGGTTAGGGGGAGTTCCTACAATGAGCAGTTCTTC. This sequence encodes CSARRVRGSSYNEQFF.

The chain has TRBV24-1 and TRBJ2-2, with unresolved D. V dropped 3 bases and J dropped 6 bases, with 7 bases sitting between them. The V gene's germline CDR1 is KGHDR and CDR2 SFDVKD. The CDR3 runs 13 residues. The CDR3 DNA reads TGTGCCACCAGTGATGGGGTTCCCGGGGAGCTGTTTTTT. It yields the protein CATSDGVPGELFF.

CDR3 sequence: CATARAYNSPLHF. CDR3 in DNA: TGTGCCACCGCTCGGGCCTATAATTCACCCCTCCACTTT. The rearrangement links TRBV7-3 to TRBJ1-6; D gene ambiguous. V was pared by 10 bases and J by 2 bases, with 9 bases between. The CDR3 has 13 amino acids. Germline loops: CDR1 SGHTA, CDR2 FQGTGA.

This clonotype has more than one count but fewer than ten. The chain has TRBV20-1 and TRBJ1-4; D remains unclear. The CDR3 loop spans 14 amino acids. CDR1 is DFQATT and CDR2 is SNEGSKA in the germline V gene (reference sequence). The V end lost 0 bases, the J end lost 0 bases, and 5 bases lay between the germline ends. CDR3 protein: CSAREPTTNEKLFF. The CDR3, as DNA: TGCAGTGCTAGAGAGCCCACAACTAATGAAAAACTGTTTTTT.

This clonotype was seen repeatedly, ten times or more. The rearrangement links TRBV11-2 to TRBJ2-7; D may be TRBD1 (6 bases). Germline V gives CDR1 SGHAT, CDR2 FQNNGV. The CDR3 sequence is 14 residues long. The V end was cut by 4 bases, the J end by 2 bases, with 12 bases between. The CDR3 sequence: CASSSGHGAYEQYF. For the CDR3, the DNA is TGTGCCAGCAGCTCGGGACACGGGGCCTACGAGCAGTACTTC.

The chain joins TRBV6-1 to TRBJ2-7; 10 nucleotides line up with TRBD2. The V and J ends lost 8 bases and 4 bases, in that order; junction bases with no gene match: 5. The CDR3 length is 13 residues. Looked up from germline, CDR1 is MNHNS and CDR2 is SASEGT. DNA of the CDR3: TGTGCCAGCTGTCGACTAGCGGGTTACGAGCAGTACTTC. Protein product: CASCRLAGYEQYF.

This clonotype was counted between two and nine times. CDR3 sequence reads: CASSLGSTSVPLETQYF. The CDR3 bases are TGTGCCAGCAGTTTAGGTTCTACTAGCGTACCTCTGGAGACCCAGTACTTC. J is TRBJ2-5 and V is TRBV12-3 or TRBV12-4; TRBD2 agrees at 7 bases. With 1 base clipped from V and 5 bases from J, the junction kept 13 bases outside the gene matches. The length of the CDR3 is 17 residues.

The CDR3 is CATSRADRGHQPQHF. The CDR3 DNA reads as TGTGCCACCAGCAGAGCGGACAGGGGGCACCAGCCCCAGCATTTT. The chain has TRBV15 and TRBJ1-5, with 11 bases identical to TRBD1. Per germline, CDR1 LNHNV and CDR2 YYDKDF (reference sequence). V was pared by 1 base and J by 7 bases, with 3 bases of the junction left unmatched. The CDR3 is 15 residues long.

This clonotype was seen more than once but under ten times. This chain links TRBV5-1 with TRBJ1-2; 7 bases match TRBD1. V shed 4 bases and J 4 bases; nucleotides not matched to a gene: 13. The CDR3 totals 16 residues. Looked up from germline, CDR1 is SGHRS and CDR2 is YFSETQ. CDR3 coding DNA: TGCGCCAGCAGCCCATCCGGGACAGACTATGCCTATGGCTACACCTTC. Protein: CASSPSGTDYAYGYTF.

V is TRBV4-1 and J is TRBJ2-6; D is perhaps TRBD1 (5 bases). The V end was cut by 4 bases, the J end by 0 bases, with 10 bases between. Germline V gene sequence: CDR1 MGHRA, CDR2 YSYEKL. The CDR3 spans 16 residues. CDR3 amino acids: CASSRGRDSGANVLTF. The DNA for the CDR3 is TGCGCCAGCAGCCGGGGCCGAGACTCTGGGGCCAACGTCCTGACTTTC.

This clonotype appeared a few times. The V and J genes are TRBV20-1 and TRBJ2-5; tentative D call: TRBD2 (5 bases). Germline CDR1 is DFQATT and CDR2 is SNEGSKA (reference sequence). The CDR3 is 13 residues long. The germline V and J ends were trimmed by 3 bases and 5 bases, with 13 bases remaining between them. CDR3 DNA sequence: TGCAGTGCTAGTTCTAGCTCCTGGGAGACCCAGTACTTC. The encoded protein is CSASSSSWETQYF.

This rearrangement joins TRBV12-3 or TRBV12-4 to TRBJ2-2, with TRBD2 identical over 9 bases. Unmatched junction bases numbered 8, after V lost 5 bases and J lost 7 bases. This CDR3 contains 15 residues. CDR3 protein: CASSPGLAYDGELFF. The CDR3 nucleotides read TGTGCCAGCAGTCCGGGACTAGCTTATGACGGGGAGCTGTTTTTT.

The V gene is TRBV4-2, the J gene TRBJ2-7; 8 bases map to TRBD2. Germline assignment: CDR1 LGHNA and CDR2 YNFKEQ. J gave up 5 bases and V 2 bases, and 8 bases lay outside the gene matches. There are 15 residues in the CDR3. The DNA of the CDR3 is TGTGCCAGCAGCCAATCCGGGACTAGGAGCAACGAGCAGTACTTC. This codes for CASSQSGTRSNEQYF.

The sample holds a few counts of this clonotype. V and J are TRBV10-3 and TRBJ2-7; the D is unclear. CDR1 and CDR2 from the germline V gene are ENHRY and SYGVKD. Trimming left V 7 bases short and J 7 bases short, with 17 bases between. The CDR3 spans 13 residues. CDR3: CAINADHLREQYF. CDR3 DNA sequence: TGTGCCATCAATGCGGATCACCTACGAGAGCAGTACTTC.

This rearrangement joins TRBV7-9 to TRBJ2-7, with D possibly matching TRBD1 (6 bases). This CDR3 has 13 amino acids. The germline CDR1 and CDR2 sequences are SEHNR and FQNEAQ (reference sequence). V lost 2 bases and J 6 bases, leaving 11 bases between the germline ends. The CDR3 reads CASSLPNRVEQYF. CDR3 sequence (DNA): TGTGCCAGCAGCTTACCGAACAGGGTCGAGCAGTACTTC.

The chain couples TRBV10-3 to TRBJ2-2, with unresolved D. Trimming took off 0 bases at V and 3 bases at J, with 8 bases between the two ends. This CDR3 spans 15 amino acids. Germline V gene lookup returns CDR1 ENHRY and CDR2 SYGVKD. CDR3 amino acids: CAISESAGYTGELFF. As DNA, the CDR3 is TGTGCCATCAGTGAGTCGGCAGGCTACACCGGGGAGCTGTTTTTT.

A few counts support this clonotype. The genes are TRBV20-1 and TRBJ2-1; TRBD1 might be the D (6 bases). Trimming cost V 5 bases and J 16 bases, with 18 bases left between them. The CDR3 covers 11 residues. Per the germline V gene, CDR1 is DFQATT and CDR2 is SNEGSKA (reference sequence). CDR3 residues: CSARLNRDLFF. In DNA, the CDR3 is TGCAGTGCTCGATTAAACAGGGATCTTTTCTTC.

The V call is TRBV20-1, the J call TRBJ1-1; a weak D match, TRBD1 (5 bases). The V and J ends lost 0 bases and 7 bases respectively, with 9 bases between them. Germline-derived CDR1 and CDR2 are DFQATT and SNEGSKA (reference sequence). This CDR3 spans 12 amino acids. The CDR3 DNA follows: TGCAGTGCTAGAGACCCAGGGTATGAAGCTTTCTTT. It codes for CSARDPGYEAFF.

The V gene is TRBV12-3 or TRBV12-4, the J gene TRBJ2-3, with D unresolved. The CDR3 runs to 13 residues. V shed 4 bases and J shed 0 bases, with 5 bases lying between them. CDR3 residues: CASSYGSTDTQYF. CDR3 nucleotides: TGTGCCAGCAGTTACGGAAGCACAGATACGCAGTATTTT.